What follows are 7 T cell receptor beta chains derived from one specimen sequenced in a study of blood T cells in healthy people across ages. For the second PCR, which ran for roughly 6 to 12 cycles, a sample-barcoded 5' primer and a J-beta primer mix were used. TCRdb re-derived calls from the 5' RACE reads in MiXCR, one entry per CDR3 protein. Altogether hundreds of thousands of distinct CDR3 sequences are present, more than 40% being singletons, with the ten largest covering roughly 34%. The sequencing input was blood. The receptors were sampled from a woman aged 60-70 years in good health.

The chain has TRBV28 and TRBJ2-5, with a tentative D call TRBD1 (5 bases). Germline CDR1 is MDHEN and CDR2 is SYDVKM. Trimming stripped 4 bases from V and 5 bases from J, with 11 bases between. The CDR3 totals 13 residues. CDR3 residues: CASSWAGIETQYF. The CDR3 bases are TGTGCCAGCAGTTGGGCAGGGATCGAGACCCAGTACTTC.

In its sample, this clonotype was seen a few times. The chain links TRBV20-1 to TRBJ2-5, with TRBD2 identical over 11 bases. Germline CDR1 is DFQATT and CDR2 is SNEGSKA (reference sequence). With V trimmed by 6 bases and J by 3 bases, 3 bases remained unmatched. The CDR3 has 13 residues. The CDR3 region has the DNA TGCAGTGCCCGGGGACTAGCGGAAGAGACCCAGTACTTC. Protein sequence: CSARGLAEETQYF.

The rearrangement uses TRBV4-2 and TRBJ2-3, with TRBD2 matching over 12 bases. Germline V gene lookup returns CDR1 LGHNA and CDR2 YNFKEQ. The length of the CDR3 is 18 residues. V dropped 2 bases and J dropped 1; count of bases not matched to a gene: 7. The CDR3 protein is CASSQRLAGDRRTDTQYF. CDR3 bases: TGTGCCAGCAGCCAACGACTAGCGGGAGATCGGCGCACAGATACGCAGTATTTT.

The CDR3 DNA reads as TGCAGCGTTGAATCCAGCGGGCTCCAAATCCGCACAGATACGCAGTATTTT. As protein: CSVESSGLQIRTDTQYF. This chain connects TRBV29-1 to TRBJ2-3; TRBD2 might be the D (6 bases). Germline V gene data show CDR1 as SQVTM and CDR2 as ANQGSEA. This CDR3 has 17 amino acids. V dropped 2 bases and J dropped 1 base, with 19 bases sitting between them.

This clonotype was seen repeatedly, ten times or more. The CDR3 region is CASSLSGAAATQYF. CDR3 nucleotides: TGTGCCAGCAGTCTCTCAGGGGCTGCCGCGACCCAGTACTTC. V is TRBV6-5 and J is TRBJ2-5, with D possibly TRBD1 on 6 matching bases. Germline CDR1 reads MNHEY; CDR2 reads SVGAGI. V was cut by 5 bases and J by 7 bases, with 17 bases left in between. This CDR3 is 14 amino acids long.

This chain links TRBV2 with TRBJ1-4, with a tentative D call TRBD1 (5 bases). Trimming removed 6 bases from V and 7 bases from J, with 12 bases in between. This CDR3 contains 13 residues. Germline assignment: CDR1 SNHLY and CDR2 FYNNEI. Here the CDR3 DNA reads TGTGCCAGCAGACCAGGGATAAGTGAAAAACTGTTTTTT. The encoded protein is CASRPGISEKLFF.

V is TRBV20-1 and J is TRBJ1-5, with TRBD1 matching 9 bases. The CDR3 has 14 amino acids. Germline V gives CDR1 DFQATT, CDR2 SNEGSKA (reference sequence). The junction had 7 bases not matched to a gene; V was cut back by 3 bases and J by 7 bases. The CDR3 here is CSASSTGGDQPQHF. The CDR3 DNA follows: TGCAGTGCTAGTTCTACAGGGGGCGACCAGCCCCAGCATTTT.